This TCR beta chain is from a study of glioma-infiltrating T cells. Using RNA template, CDR3s of TCR alpha and beta were amplified with iRepertoire arm-PCR. Input was about 85-450 ng of tissue mRNA or PBMC total RNA. MiXCR, run by TCRdb on the multiplex PCR reads, gives a single entry per CDR3 protein. The sample lists around 93,000 distinct CDR3 sequences, roughly 40% seen once, with roughly two fifths in the top ten. The CDR3 is made up of 15 amino acids. Germline CDR1 is SGHTA and CDR2 is FQGNSA. The ends were cut back, 2 bases at V and 8 bases at J, with 18 bases in the middle. By its share, this clonotype is large (0.1 to 1%). The antigen remains unidentified. Study-wide findings and caveats: Above-expected tissue-blood divergence occurred in all gliomas, most in low-grade ones. CDR3 overlap between tissue and blood was very small.

The sequence was collected from a human donor with low-grade glioma or glioblastoma, undergoing nonglioma brain surgery, or in good health (not recorded which). This rearrangement joins TRBV7-2 to TRBJ1-1; no firm D call. The sequencing sample was made of glioma tissue, nonneoplastic brain tissue, or PBMCs (not recorded which). DNA of the CDR3: TGTGCCAGCAGCTTATCCTCGCAGGCCCTTCGAGAAGCTTTCTTT. Amino acid sequence: CASSLSSQALREAFF.